The 20 T cell receptor beta chains below come from one sample, sequenced in a study of cytomegalovirus exposure and HLA in healthy donors (dated by TCRdb to between 2016 and 2019). Library creation used the immunoSEQ multiplex PCR assay. The multiplex PCR relied on a mix of 60 forward primers for TCR Vbeta segments and 13 reverse primers for TCR Jbeta segments. TCRdb's version of the immuneACCESS table is confined to in-frame rearrangements and falls short of the full clone set. An unresolved V gene accounts for under half of the shortfall where checked; the remainder is of unknown origin. This sample lists about 86,000 clones; about 75% were detected once. The ten largest clones represent 5.5% to 7.5% of the sample. The sequenced sample was PBMCs. These receptors all stem from a female donor in good health and CMV-seronegative.

CDR3 protein: CASSPRGSYTEAFF. DNA for the CDR3: TGTGCCAGCAGTCCCAGGGGGAGTTACACTGAAGCTTTCTTT. V gene TRBV27 combines with J gene TRBJ1-1, with TRBD1 identical over 7 bases. The CDR3 consists of 14 residues. The J segment lost 3 bases and the V segment lost 5 bases, leaving 6 bases of the junction unmatched. CDR1 and CDR2 (germline): MNHEY, SMNVEV (reference sequence).

This chain links TRBV28 with TRBJ2-7; TRBD1 might be the D (6 bases). CDR3 length: 12 residues. Germline assignment: CDR1 MDHEN and CDR2 SYDVKM. V gave up 8 bases and J gave up 1 base, with 9 bases separating them. CDR3 sequence (DNA): TGTGCCAGCGGGACAATGTCCTACGAGCAGTACTTC. This translates into CASGTMSYEQYF.

The chain couples TRBV7-8 to TRBJ1-1; possibly TRBD1 for D (5 bases). This CDR3 contains 16 residues. Germline loops: CDR1 SGHVS, CDR2 FQNEAQ. Deletions cut 0 bases from V and 0 bases from J, with 11 bases between. CDR3 DNA sequence: TGTGCCAGCAGCTTAGCAGGCGGCAGGGTGAACACTGAAGCTTTCTTT. It encodes CASSLAGGRVNTEAFF.

For the CDR3, the DNA is TGCGCCAGCAGCTTGCGGGTCACCACAGATACGCAGTATTTT. Translated: CASSLRVTTDTQYF. J is TRBJ2-3 and V is TRBV5-1; no clear D gene. Between the trimmed V and J ends, which lost 1 base and 2 bases, there was a span of 8 bases. Germline CDR1 is SGHRS and CDR2 is YFSETQ. This CDR3 is 14 amino acids long.

This sequence joins TRBV29-1 and TRBJ2-2, with 7 bases that match TRBD2. CDR1 is SQVTM and CDR2 is ANQGSEA in the germline V gene. Trimming at V came to 6 bases and at J to 5 bases, leaving 12 bases not matched to a gene. CDR3 length equals 15 residues. In nucleotides, the CDR3 is TGCAGCGTGGGAAAGGGAGGGAGCAAAACCGGGGAGCTGTTTTTT. Protein sequence: CSVGKGGSKTGELFF.

CDR3 in amino acids: CSAPRGREAFF. CDR3 DNA: TGCAGTGCGCCAAGGGGTCGGGAAGCTTTCTTT. This sequence joins TRBV20-1 and TRBJ1-1; the D gene is possibly TRBD1 (5 bases). V gave up 6 bases and J gave up 8 bases, with 13 bases separating them. The CDR3 loop spans 11 amino acids. CDR1 and CDR2 (germline): DFQATT, SNEGSKA (reference sequence).

This rearrangement joins TRBV6-6 to TRBJ2-1, with a possible D match to TRBD2 (6 bases). Germline V lookup: CDR1 MNHNY, CDR2 SVGAGI (reference sequence). The CDR3 is 14 amino acids. The V end was cut by 6 bases, the J end by 1 base, with 10 bases between. CDR3 coding DNA: TGTGCCAGCAGACCGGGACTGTCCTACAATGAGCAGTTCTTC. Its protein is CASRPGLSYNEQFF.

The rearrangement joins TRBV9 to TRBJ2-3; maybe TRBD2 (6 bases). V lost 3 bases and J 8 bases, leaving 10 bases between the germline ends. Looked up from germline, CDR1 is SGDLS and CDR2 is YYNGEE. The CDR3 loop spans 12 amino acids. CDR3 in amino acids: CASSGDGGTQYF. DNA of the CDR3: TGTGCCAGCAGCGGAGACGGGGGTACGCAGTATTTT.

The CDR3 sequence is CSVDRGRSSETQYF. The DNA of the CDR3 is TGCAGCGTTGACCGTGGCAGGTCGTCGGAGACCCAGTACTTC. The chain has TRBV29-1 and TRBJ2-5; D unclear. The CDR3 spans 14 residues. The germline V gene has CDR1 SQVTM and CDR2 ANQGSEA. Trimming took 3 bases from V and 5 from J, leaving 16 bases between them.

The rearrangement uses TRBV15 and TRBJ2-3; D might be TRBD2 (5 bases). The CDR3 has 15 residues. CDR1 and CDR2 from the germline V gene are LNHNV and YYDKDF (reference sequence). V was clipped by 0 bases and J by 3 bases, with 10 bases between them. CDR3 residues: CATSRDRTVTDTQYF. CDR3 nucleotides: TGTGCCACCAGCAGAGATCGGACTGTAACAGATACGCAGTATTTT.

There are a few counts of this clone. V and J are TRBV6-6 and TRBJ1-1; 7 positions agree with TRBD1. The germline V gene encodes CDR1 MNHNY and CDR2 SVGAGI (reference sequence). CDR3 length: 13 amino acids. The V segment lost 4 bases and the J segment 5 bases; nucleotides outside the gene matches: 4. CDR3 amino acids: CASSSPTGTEAFF. Written as DNA, the CDR3 is TGTGCCAGCAGTTCCCCGACAGGGACTGAAGCTTTCTTT.

The rearrangement links TRBV11-2 to TRBJ2-4; perhaps TRBD1 as D (5 bases). This CDR3 contains 14 residues. Trimming shortened V by 5 bases and J by 8 bases, and 16 bases separated the two germline ends. Germline V gives CDR1 SGHAT, CDR2 FQNNGV. In DNA, the CDR3 is TGTGCCAGCAGCAATGGATCTGGGGCCTACATTCAGTACTTC. It encodes CASSNGSGAYIQYF.

This sequence joins TRBV6-1 and TRBJ2-7; D possibly corresponds to TRBD1 (6 bases). The germline CDR1 and CDR2 sequences are MNHNS and SASEGT. The CDR3 covers 15 residues. V lost 1 base to trimming and J lost 0 bases, with 10 bases between them. The CDR3 sequence: CASSEGDRISYEQYF. The CDR3 nucleotides are TGTGCCAGCAGTGAAGGAGACAGGATCTCCTACGAGCAGTACTTC.

This clone was seen more than once but under ten times. The V and J genes are TRBV29-1 and TRBJ2-2; tentatively, D is TRBD2 (5 bases). Per the germline V gene, CDR1 is SQVTM and CDR2 is ANQGSEA. The CDR3 spans 10 residues. Trimming shortened V by 4 bases and J by 12 bases, and 9 bases separated the two germline ends. CDR3 bases: TGCAGCGTTGGTAGGGAGAAGCTGTTTTTT. As protein: CSVGREKLFF.

Regarding this clone: Additional DNA sequences in this sample encode the identical CDR3. The J gene is TRBJ2-5, the V gene TRBV7-9; tentative D call: TRBD1 (8 bases). Germline V lookup: CDR1 SEHNR, CDR2 FQNEAQ (reference sequence). The CDR3 runs to 14 residues. The ends were cut back, 0 bases at V and 5 bases at J, with 10 bases in the middle. CDR3 in amino acids: CASSLAQGGETQYF. Written as DNA, the CDR3 is TGTGCCAGCAGCTTAGCACAGGGGGGGGAGACCCAGTACTTC. Full variable domain (outside the CDR3, taken from reference TRBV7-9 and TRBJ2-5): DTGVSQNPRHKITKRGQNVTFRCDPISEHNRLYWYRQTLGQGPEFLTYFQNEAQLEKSRLLSDRFSAERPKGSFSTLEIQRTEQGDSAMYLCASSLAQGGETQYFGPGTRLLVL.

This sequence joins TRBV29-1 and TRBJ2-2, with a weak D call TRBD2 (6 bases). The V gene's germline CDR1 is SQVTM and CDR2 ANQGSEA. This CDR3 has 14 amino acids. Trimming pared 4 bases from V and 0 bases from J, leaving 9 bases between. This chain's CDR3 is CSVVQRANTGELFF. CDR3 nucleotide sequence: TGCAGCGTTGTACAGCGGGCGAACACCGGGGAGCTGTTTTTT.

V is TRBV6-1 and J is TRBJ2-7; 9 nucleotides line up with TRBD2. The germline V gene encodes CDR1 MNHNS and CDR2 SASEGT. CDR3 length equals 13 residues. J gave up 2 bases and V 6 bases, and 2 bases lay outside the gene matches. For the CDR3, the DNA is TGTGCCAGCAGGGCTAGCGGGGCCTACGAGCAGTACTTC. Translation: CASRASGAYEQYF.

The chain recombines TRBV5-1 with TRBJ1-4; D is possibly TRBD1 (6 bases). V lost 0 bases, J lost 9 bases, and 15 bases lay in between. Per the germline V gene, CDR1 is SGHRS and CDR2 is YFSETQ. The CDR3 has 15 residues. CDR3 coding DNA: TGCGCCAGCAGCTTGGGGGACAACATTTTGAAAAAACTGTTTTTT. It is translated as CASSLGDNILKKLFF.

The J gene is TRBJ2-7, the V gene TRBV15; TRBD1 agrees at 9 bases. CDR3 size: 15 residues. CDR1 and CDR2 from the germline V gene are LNHNV and YYDKDF (reference sequence). V shed 2 bases and J 2 bases; nucleotides not matched to a gene: 4. The CDR3 spells CATSRTGTGPYEQYF. The CDR3 DNA sequence: TGTGCCACCAGCAGAACCGGGACAGGGCCCTACGAGCAGTACTTC.

This chain links TRBV30 with TRBJ1-1; 8 bases align to TRBD1. The germline CDR1 and CDR2 sequences are GTSNPN and SVGIG (reference sequence). The CDR3 has 13 residues. Germline trimming cut 4 bases from V and 10 bases from J; bases unmatched to any gene: 11. CDR3 amino acids: CAWNQNRGWGAFF. As DNA, the CDR3 is TGTGCCTGGAACCAAAACAGGGGGTGGGGAGCTTTCTTT.